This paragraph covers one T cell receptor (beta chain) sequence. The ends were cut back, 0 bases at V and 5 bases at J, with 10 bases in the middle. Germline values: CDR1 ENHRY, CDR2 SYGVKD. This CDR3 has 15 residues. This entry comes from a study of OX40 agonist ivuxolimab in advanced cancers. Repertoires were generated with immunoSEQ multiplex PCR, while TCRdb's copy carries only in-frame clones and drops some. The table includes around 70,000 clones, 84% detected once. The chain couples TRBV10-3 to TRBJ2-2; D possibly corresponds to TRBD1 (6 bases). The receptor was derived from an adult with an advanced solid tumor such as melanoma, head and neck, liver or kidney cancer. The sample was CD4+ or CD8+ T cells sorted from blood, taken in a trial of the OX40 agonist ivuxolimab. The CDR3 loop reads CAISESSGVTGELFF. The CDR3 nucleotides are TGTGCCATCAGTGAGTCTTCAGGGGTTACCGGGGAGCTGTTTTTT.